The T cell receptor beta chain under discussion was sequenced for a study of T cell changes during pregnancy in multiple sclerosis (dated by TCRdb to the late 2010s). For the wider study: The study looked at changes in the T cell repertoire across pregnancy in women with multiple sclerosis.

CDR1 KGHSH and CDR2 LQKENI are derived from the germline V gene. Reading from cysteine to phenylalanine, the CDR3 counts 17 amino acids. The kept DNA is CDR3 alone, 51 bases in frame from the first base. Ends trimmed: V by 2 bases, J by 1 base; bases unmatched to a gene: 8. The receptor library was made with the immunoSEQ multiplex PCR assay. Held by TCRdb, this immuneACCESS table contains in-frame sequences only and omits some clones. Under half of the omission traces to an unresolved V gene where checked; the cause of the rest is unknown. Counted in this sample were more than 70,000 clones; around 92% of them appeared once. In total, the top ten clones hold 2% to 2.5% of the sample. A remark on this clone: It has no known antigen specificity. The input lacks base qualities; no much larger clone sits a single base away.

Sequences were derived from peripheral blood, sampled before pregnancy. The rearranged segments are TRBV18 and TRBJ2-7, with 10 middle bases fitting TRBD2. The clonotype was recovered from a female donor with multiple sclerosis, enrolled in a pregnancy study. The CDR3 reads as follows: CASSPERSSGGSYEQYF. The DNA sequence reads TGTGCCAGCTCACCAGAAAGATCTAGCGGGGGTTCCTACGAGCAGTACTTC. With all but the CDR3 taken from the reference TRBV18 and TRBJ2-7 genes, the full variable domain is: NAGVMQNPRHLVRRRGQEARLRCSPMKGHSHVYWYRQLPEEGLKFMVYLQKENIIDESGMPKERFSAEFPKEGPSILRIQQVVRGDSAAYFCASSPERSSGGSYEQYFGPGTRLTVT.